Ten or more counts support the clone carrying this T cell receptor (beta chain). The sample originates from a study of T cells after yellow fever vaccination. The authors made TCR cDNA by 5'RACE template switching, adding a universal primer site and UMIs. Using its own MiXCR run on the 5' RACE reads, TCRdb lists one record per CDR3 protein. This table has about 120,000 distinct CDR3 sequences, 8.9% appearing once. Looked up from germline, CDR1 is MNHEY and CDR2 is SMNVEV (reference sequence). This CDR3 comprises 16 residues. With 6 bases clipped from V and 8 bases from J, the junction kept 15 bases outside the gene matches.

This TCR derives from a man between 18 and 35 years old who received the YFV17D yellow fever vaccine. This chain links TRBV27 with TRBJ2-1; 8 nucleotides match TRBD2. Sequencing used CD8+ T cells sorted from PBMCs, obtained on the day of the yellow fever booster vaccination. CDR3: CASSDRPGLVGHEQFF. In DNA, the CDR3 is TGTGCCAGCAGCGACCGCCCGGGACTAGTCGGCCATGAGCAGTTCTTC.